This T cell receptor (beta chain) is drawn from a study of blood T cell repertoires in COVID-19. With V trimmed by 2 bases and J by 4 bases, 5 bases remained unmatched. This CDR3 is built from 15 residues. As originally analysed: Counts of nucleated cells, estimated from reference gene primer amplification, were obtained. Profiling relied on immunoSEQ multiplex PCR, and the TCRdb table lists in-frame clones only, not all of them. D and trimming come from the DNA, and the V and J calls and clone size come from that table. The table has about 280,000 clones, 87% seen once. The sequence derives from a woman between 45 and 60 years old who had recovered from COVID-19. The chain is built from TRBV23-1 and TRBJ1-3, with TRBD1 identical over 7 bases. TRBV23-1 falls under the ORF class, with uncertain function. The material sequenced was peripheral blood. The CDR3 reads CASSQLRQGGNTIYF. The CDR3 region has the DNA TGCGCCAGCAGTCAACTTAGACAGGGCGGAAACACCATATATTTT.